These 12 T cell receptor beta chains share one sample of origin, sequenced in a study of blood T cell repertoires in COVID-19. Sequencing used immunoSEQ multiplex PCR; TCRdb keeps in-frame clones, though not all of them. Altogether 52,000 or so clones are present, approximately 90% being singletons, with the ten largest covering about 8%. The material sequenced was peripheral blood. These receptor sequences come from a woman in her 70s with active COVID-19.

The chain has TRBV10-1 and TRBJ2-5; 9 nucleotides agree with TRBD1. With 0 bases clipped from V and 4 bases from J, the junction kept 6 bases outside the gene matches. Looked up from germline, CDR1 is WNHNN and CDR2 is SYGVQD (reference sequence). The CDR3 is 16 residues long. The CDR3 protein is CASSESGQGNRETQYF. Here the CDR3 DNA reads TGCGCCAGCAGTGAGTCGGGACAGGGTAACAGAGAGACCCAGTACTTC.

This clone was seen a single time. The chain recombines TRBV6-1 with TRBJ2-7; 9 bases match TRBD1. Germline V gene data show CDR1 as MNHNS and CDR2 as SASEGT. The CDR3 extends over 15 amino acids. V shed 3 bases and J 6 bases; nucleotides not matched to a gene: 9. The CDR3 protein is CASSEGGTGSFEQYF. The CDR3 DNA sequence: TGTGCCAGCAGTGAGGGGGGGACAGGGAGTTTCGAGCAGTACTTC.

The gene calls are TRBV30 and TRBJ1-3; D gene unclear. V was clipped by 4 bases and J by 0 bases, with 4 bases between them. In germline, CDR1 is GTSNPN, CDR2 SVGIG (reference sequence). The CDR3 has 12 residues. This CDR3 is CAWIASGNTIYF. The CDR3 DNA reads as TGTGCCTGGATAGCCTCTGGAAACACCATATATTTT. Drawing the rest from reference TRBV30 and TRBJ1-3, the complete variable domain is SQTIHQWPATLVQPVGSPLSLECTVEGTSNPNLYWYRQAAGRGLQLLFYSVGIGQISSEVPQNLSASRPQDRQFILSSKKLLLSDSGFYLCAWIASGNTIYFGEGSWLTVV.

The chain uses TRBV28 and TRBJ2-2; D call uncertain. The CDR3 has 16 residues. Germline V gene data show CDR1 as MDHEN and CDR2 as SYDVKM. Trimming removed 2 bases from V and 0 bases from J, with 10 bases in between. CDR3 residues: CASSLVSFANTGELFF. The CDR3 DNA reads TGTGCCAGCAGTTTAGTTAGCTTCGCGAACACCGGGGAGCTGTTTTTT.

The chain carries TRBV28 and TRBJ2-7, with TRBD2 as a possible D gene (6 bases). CDR1 is MDHEN and CDR2 is SYDVKM in the germline V gene. The germline V and J ends were trimmed by 6 bases and 1 base, with 16 bases remaining between them. The CDR3 has 15 amino acids. The DNA of the CDR3 is TGTGCCAGCAGACCCGGGAGTTACTCTTCCTACGAGCAGTACTTC. This codes for CASRPGSYSSYEQYF.

The CDR3 loop is CASSEEASSGRDTDTQYF. The DNA of the CDR3 is TGCGCCAGCAGCGAGGAGGCTTCTAGCGGGAGAGACACAGATACGCAGTATTTT. The genes are TRBV10-1 and TRBJ2-3; 10 bases match TRBD2. In germline, CDR1 is WNHNN, CDR2 SYGVQD (reference sequence). The CDR3 contains 18 residues. The V gene end was trimmed by 6 bases and the J gene end by 2 bases; junction bases not matched to a gene: 14.

The J gene is TRBJ2-7, the V gene TRBV6-6, with D perhaps TRBD2 (6 bases). Trimming pared 2 bases from V and 5 bases from J, leaving 16 bases between. CDR1 MNHNY and CDR2 SVGAGI come from the germline V gene (reference sequence). This CDR3 has 15 amino acids. The CDR3 reads CASSYGGGGTNEQYF. The CDR3, as DNA: TGTGCCAGCAGTTACGGAGGAGGAGGGACGAACGAGCAGTACTTC.

V gene TRBV2 combines with J gene TRBJ1-6; D might be TRBD1 (6 bases). From germline, CDR1 is SNHLY and CDR2 FYNNEI. The CDR3 is 15 residues long. V lost 4 bases and J 5 bases, leaving 12 bases between the germline ends. The CDR3 DNA reads TGTGCCAGCAGTGGGACGACAGGCAATAATTCACCCCTCCACTTT. Translating gives CASSGTTGNNSPLHF.

This clone is a singleton in its sample. The rearrangement links TRBV27 to TRBJ2-5; 14 bases line up with TRBD2. CDR3 size: 20 residues. From germline, CDR1 is MNHEY and CDR2 SMNVEV (reference sequence). The V and J ends lost 6 bases and 1 base, in that order; junction bases with no gene match: 16. The CDR3 protein is CASSRRKGLAGEGAQETQYF. The CDR3 nucleotides read TGTGCCAGCAGCCGACGGAAGGGACTAGCGGGAGAGGGGGCCCAAGAGACCCAGTACTTC.

The V call is TRBV2, the J call TRBJ1-5; 8 bases align to TRBD1. Losses at the gene ends were 5 bases for V and 0 bases for J; bases not matched to a gene: 15. This CDR3 contains 19 residues. Germline lookup yields CDR1 SNHLY and CDR2 FYNNEI. This CDR3 reads CASSLRPWTGTYSNQPQHF. CDR3 sequence (DNA): TGTGCCAGCAGTTTACGACCATGGACAGGGACATATAGCAATCAGCCCCAGCATTTT.

This clone has only one observation. This chain uses TRBV10-2 with TRBJ2-7; TRBD2 aligns across 10 bases. V shed 3 bases and J 7 bases; nucleotides not matched to a gene: 9. This CDR3 comprises 15 residues. Germline V gives CDR1 WSHSY, CDR2 SAAADI. The CDR3 protein is CASSDFTSGIVEQYF. CDR3 nucleotide sequence: TGCGCCAGCAGTGACTTCACTAGCGGGATAGTTGAGCAGTACTTC.

The rearrangement joins TRBV27 to TRBJ2-5; D not certain. The CDR3 is 17 amino acids. Trimming took off 5 bases at V and 4 bases at J, with 23 bases between the two ends. Germline lookup yields CDR1 MNHEY and CDR2 SMNVEV (reference sequence). DNA for the CDR3: TGTGCCAGCAGTAAGAAACCCAGGTGTTTTTATGGAGAGACCCAGTACTTC. It encodes CASSKKPRCFYGETQYF.